Below are 17 T cell receptor beta chains sequenced from a single sample in a study of cytomegalovirus exposure and HLA in healthy donors. The PCR had 60 Vbeta and 13 Jbeta primers. Here immunoSEQ multiplex PCR was the method, and the copy in TCRdb shows in-frame clones only, minus some. The sample lists approximately 95,000 clones, 78% occurring once. Sequenced sample: PBMCs. The receptors shown here come from a woman in her forties in good health and CMV-seropositive.

The chain links TRBV5-1 to TRBJ2-7; the match to TRBD1 covers 8 bases. The junction had 2 bases not matched to a gene; V was cut back by 1 base and J by 2 bases. The CDR3 spans 14 residues. Germline CDR1 is SGHRS and CDR2 is YFSETQ. The CDR3 DNA reads as TGCGCCAGCAGCTTGAGGACAGGGACCTACGAGCAGTACTTC. Encoded protein: CASSLRTGTYEQYF.

This clone was found once. The gene calls are TRBV10-3 and TRBJ2-3; 11 nucleotides line up with TRBD2. Germline CDR1 reads ENHRY; CDR2 reads SYGVKD. The V and J ends lost 4 bases and 0 bases, in that order; junction bases with no gene match: 12. CDR3 size: 19 residues. The CDR3 here is CAISVTPTGTSGSTDTQYF. The CDR3 DNA reads TGTGCCATCAGTGTAACCCCGACCGGGACTAGCGGAAGCACAGATACGCAGTATTTT.

V and J are TRBV6-1 and TRBJ2-7, with 8 bases fitting TRBD2. The CDR3 sequence is 15 residues long. Germline V gene lookup returns CDR1 MNHNS and CDR2 SASEGT. V lost 4 bases to trimming and J lost 1 base; unmatched junction nucleotides: 6. DNA of the CDR3: TGTGCCAGCAGTGCCGGAGCGGGAGAATCCTACGAGCAGTACTTC. This codes for CASSAGAGESYEQYF.

This sequence joins TRBV7-2 and TRBJ2-2, with a possible D match to TRBD2 (5 bases). Trimming stripped 4 bases from V and 4 bases from J, with 10 bases between. Germline lookup yields CDR1 SGHTA and CDR2 FQGNSA. This CDR3 spans 14 amino acids. This chain's CDR3 is CASSSTSGTGELFF. The CDR3 nucleotides read TGTGCCAGCAGCTCAACTAGTGGCACCGGGGAGCTGTTTTTT.

This clone was recorded only once. The chain joins TRBV5-1 to TRBJ2-7; perhaps TRBD1 as D (7 bases). Germline values: CDR1 SGHRS, CDR2 YFSETQ. The CDR3 has 16 residues. Trimming left V 4 bases short and J 4 bases short, with 21 bases between. The CDR3 DNA follows: TGCGCCAGCAGCCCGGAGGGGCTAGGGGGCCTTTACGAGCAGTACTTC. Translated: CASSPEGLGGLYEQYF.

The chain has TRBV18 and TRBJ2-7; 7 bases map to TRBD1. From germline, CDR1 is KGHSH and CDR2 LQKENI. J gave up 5 bases and V 2 bases, and 6 bases lay outside the gene matches. This CDR3 is 14 amino acids long. This CDR3 reads CASSPAQGYDEQYF. CDR3 coding DNA: TGTGCCAGCTCACCAGCACAGGGGTACGACGAGCAGTACTTC.

This clone was seen only a few times. V usage is TRBV5-4 and J usage is TRBJ1-1; D gene uncertain. This CDR3 is built from 11 residues. V was clipped by 4 bases and J by 2 bases, with 3 bases between them. The germline V gene encodes CDR1 SGHNT and CDR2 YYREEE (reference sequence). CDR3 residues: CASSLNTEAFF. CDR3 DNA sequence: TGTGCCAGCAGCCTAAACACTGAAGCTTTCTTT.

This chain connects TRBV5-1 to TRBJ2-1; 11 nucleotides align to TRBD1. The J segment lost 7 bases and the V segment lost 4 bases, leaving 13 bases of the junction unmatched. Per germline, CDR1 SGHRS and CDR2 YFSETQ. The CDR3 sequence is 17 residues long. The CDR3 DNA follows: TGCGCCAGCAGCCAGGACGCGAGGACAGGGGGCTCTAATGAGCAGTTCTTC. Amino acid sequence: CASSQDARTGGSNEQFF.

The J gene is TRBJ1-3, the V gene TRBV2, with 7 bases lining up with TRBD1. CDR1 and CDR2 (germline): SNHLY, FYNNEI. This CDR3 spans 13 amino acids. V lost 9 bases, J lost 2 bases, and 4 bases stayed unmatched. CDR3: CARTGTAGNTIYF. Written as DNA, the CDR3 is TGTGCCAGAACTGGGACAGCTGGAAACACCATATATTTT.

V usage is TRBV25-1 and J usage is TRBJ2-5; maybe TRBD1 (5 bases). The J call is uncertain, as TRBJ2-7 better fits the DNA end. The CDR3 has 14 residues. Germline V gene sequence: CDR1 MGHDK, CDR2 SYGVNS. The CDR3: CASSPPDSSYEQYF. CDR3 bases: TGTGCCAGCAGTCCCCCCGACAGTTCCTACGAGCAGTACTTC.

This chain uses TRBV5-1 with TRBJ2-7; D is unclear. The CDR3 is made up of 15 amino acids. Trimming removed 1 base at V and 3 bases at J, with 14 bases between. Germline V gene data show CDR1 as SGHRS and CDR2 as YFSETQ. The CDR3, as DNA: TGCGCCAGCAGCTTGTTGGGCCAGAAGTACTACGAGCAGTACTTC. It specifies CASSLLGQKYYEQYF. Full variable domain (outside the CDR3, taken from reference TRBV5-1 and TRBJ2-7): KAGVTQTPRYLIKTRGQQVTLSCSPISGHRSVSWYQQTPGQGLQFLFEYFSETQRNKGNFPGRFSGRQFSNSRSEMNVSTLELGDSALYLCASSLLGQKYYEQYFGPGTRLTVT.

CDR3 residues: CASSPGTGAETQYF. As DNA, the CDR3 is TGCGCCAGCAGTCCCGGGACAGGGGCAGAGACCCAGTACTTC. The J gene is TRBJ2-5, the V gene TRBV5-1; 10 bases align to TRBD1. Germline V gene sequence: CDR1 SGHRS, CDR2 YFSETQ. The CDR3 spans 14 residues. Trimming cost V 5 bases and J 4 bases; bases outside gene matches: 5.

This sequence joins TRBV6-6 and TRBJ2-5; 8 bases line up with TRBD1. CDR3 size: 14 residues. The trim removed 7 bases at V and 5 bases at J, leaving 9 bases unmatched. CDR1 and CDR2 from the germline V gene are MNHNY and SVGAGI (reference sequence). The CDR3: CASKWAGGVETQYF. DNA of the CDR3: TGTGCCAGCAAATGGGCAGGGGGCGTGGAGACCCAGTACTTC.

The rearrangement links TRBV27 to TRBJ2-1; TRBD2 might be the D (7 bases). In germline, CDR1 is MNHEY, CDR2 SMNVEV (reference sequence). The CDR3 is 16 residues long. V was trimmed by 6 bases and J by 8 bases, leaving 23 bases between them. This chain's CDR3 is CASRGGRGPFLYEQFF. DNA of the CDR3: TGTGCCAGCAGGGGGGGGCGGGGGCCCTTTTTGTATGAGCAGTTCTTC.

This clone was picked up a small number of times. The chain links TRBV4-1 to TRBJ1-4; unclear D gene. With 0 bases removed from V and 0 bases from J, the gap between germline ends came to 11 bases. Per the germline V gene, CDR1 is MGHRA and CDR2 is YSYEKL. This CDR3 has 17 amino acids. This CDR3 reads CASSQDRGTATNEKLFF. CDR3 nucleotide sequence: TGCGCCAGCAGCCAAGATCGAGGTACCGCAACTAATGAAAAACTGTTTTTT.

V is TRBV27 and J is TRBJ2-3, with 15 bases aligning to TRBD2. V dropped 3 bases and J dropped 3; count of bases not matched to a gene: 7. The CDR3 extends over 18 amino acids. The germline gives CDR1 MNHEY, CDR2 SMNVEV (reference sequence). CDR3 sequence (DNA): TGTGCCAGCAGTTTCCGGACTAGCGGGAGGGCCAAAACAGATACGCAGTATTTT. Protein product: CASSFRTSGRAKTDTQYF.

The chain combines TRBV5-6 with TRBJ2-3; 9 bases line up with TRBD1. V was pared by 5 bases and J by 4 bases, with 5 bases of the junction left unmatched. In germline, CDR1 is SGHDT, CDR2 YYEEEE. This CDR3 comprises 14 residues. Here the CDR3 reads CASRRTGEADTQYF. CDR3 DNA: TGTGCCAGCAGAAGGACAGGGGAGGCAGATACGCAGTATTTT.